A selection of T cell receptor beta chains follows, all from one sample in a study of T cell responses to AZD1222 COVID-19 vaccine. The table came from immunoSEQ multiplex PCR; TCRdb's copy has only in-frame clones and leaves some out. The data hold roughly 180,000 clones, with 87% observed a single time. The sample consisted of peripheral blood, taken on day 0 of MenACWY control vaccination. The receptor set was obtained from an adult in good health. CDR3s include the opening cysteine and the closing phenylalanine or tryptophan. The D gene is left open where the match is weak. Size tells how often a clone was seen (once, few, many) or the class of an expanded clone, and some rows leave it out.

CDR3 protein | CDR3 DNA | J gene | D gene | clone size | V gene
CASSRSGRDRETQYF | TGTGCCAGCAGCCGTAGCGGGAGAGATCGGGAGACCCAGTACTTC | TRBJ2-5 | TRBD2 | . | TRBV7-2
CASSQGQIYTF | TGTGCCAGCAGTCAGGGACAGATCTACACCTTC | TRBJ1-2 | TRBD1 | . | TRBV6-5
CASSLDNQPQHF | TGTGCCAGTAGTCTAGACAATCAGCCCCAGCATTTT | TRBJ1-5 | . | few | TRBV19
CASRPGNEKLFF | TGTGCCAGCAGGCCGGGCAATGAAAAACTGTTTTTT | TRBJ1-4 | . | . | TRBV28
CASSGGVESPGGYTF | TGTGCCAGTAGTGGTGGGGTCGAGAGTCCGGGGGGCTACACCTTC | TRBJ1-2 | . | . | TRBV19
CASRSTAGGGENIQYF | TGTGCCAGCAGATCCACAGCGGGAGGGGGAGAAAACATTCAGTACTTC | TRBJ2-4 | . | . | TRBV12-1
CASSDGIGSPLHF | TGTGCCAGCAGTGATGGGATCGGCTCACCCCTCCACTTT | TRBJ1-6 | . | . | TRBV2
CASSLTGGSDEQYF | TGTGCCAGCAGTTTAACAGGGGGAAGCGACGAGCAGTACTTC | TRBJ2-7 | TRBD1 | . | TRBV7-6
CASSLSAPSGDTQYF | TGTGCCAGCAGCTTATCGGCGCCGAGCGGGGATACGCAGTATTTT | TRBJ2-3 | . | once | TRBV11-3
CAWSIDRGLVTDTQYF | TGTGCCTGGAGTATAGACAGGGGGCTAGTCACAGATACGCAGTATTTT | TRBJ2-3 | TRBD1 | . | TRBV30
CASSQGSQPQHF | TGTGCCAGCAGTCAGGGAAGTCAGCCCCAGCATTTT | TRBJ1-5 | . | . | TRBV7-9
CASSMRLGQGQETQYF | TGTGCCAGTAGTATGCGGTTGGGACAGGGGCAGGAGACCCAGTACTTC | TRBJ2-5 | TRBD1 | . | TRBV19
CASSPAGTTREQYF | TGCGCCAGCAGCCCTGCCGGGACTACCCGCGAGCAGTACTTC | TRBJ2-7 | TRBD2 | . | TRBV5-1
CASSSGQSSYEQYF | TGTGCCAGCAGCTCTGGACAGAGCTCCTACGAGCAGTACTTC | TRBJ2-7 | . | . | TRBV5-6
CASSSPGQKYEQYF | TGTGCCAGCAGCTCCCCCGGGCAAAAGTACGAGCAGTACTTC | TRBJ2-7 | . | . | TRBV7-9
CASSLFERQIIATNEKLFF | TGCGCCAGCAGCTTATTCGAGCGCCAGATCATTGCAACTAATGAAAAACTGTTTTTT | TRBJ1-4 | . | . | TRBV5-1
CASSLGGGTEAFF | TGTGCCAGCAGTTTAGGTGGGGGTACTGAAGCTTTCTTT | TRBJ1-1 | . | . | TRBV12-3/TRBV12-4
CASKSPGIAKNIQYF | TGTGCCAGCAAGTCGCCTGGTATAGCCAAAAACATTCAGTACTTC | TRBJ2-4 | . | . | TRBV28
CASSLGVSGAYNEQFF | TGTGCCAGCAGCTTAGGGGTCTCCGGAGCCTACAATGAGCAGTTCTTC | TRBJ2-1 | . | . | TRBV7-2
CASSPGVLNEKLFF | TGTGCCAGCAGCCCGGGGGTTCTTAATGAAAAACTGTTTTTT | TRBJ1-4 | . | . | TRBV2